The rows below give T cell receptor beta chains drawn from one sample of a study of response to subunit inactivated influenza vaccine. TCRdb reprocessed the RT-PCR reads via MiXCR and lists one record per CDR3 protein. The sample gives around 160,000 distinct CDR3 sequences, roughly 11% of which show up once; 9.5% to 15% is in the top ten. The sequencing here drew on non-naive T cells sorted from PBMCs, taken 40 to 50 days after vaccination. The source is a man aged 50 or older who received an inactivated influenza vaccine. Each CDR3 is given with its conserved first and last residue. The D gene is left open where the match is weak. Clone size is not always given. Where it is, it says once, few, many or a class for expanded clones.

V gene	clone size	J gene	CDR3 length	D gene	CDR3 DNA	CDR3 protein
TRBV28	few	TRBJ1-4	13	TRBD1	TGTGCCGGAAGGACAGGGAGTAATGAAAAACTGTTTTTT	CAGRTGSNEKLFF
TRBV5-5	NA	TRBJ2-3	14	TRBD2	TGTGCCAGCAGCGCGGGAGGGTGGTCAGATACGCAGTATTTT	CASSAGGWSDTQYF
TRBV15	NA	TRBJ2-7	13	NA	TGTGCCACCAGCCAGGGACGGATGTACGAGCAGTACTTC	CATSQGRMYEQYF
TRBV5-1	NA	TRBJ2-2	18	TRBD1	TGCGCCAGCAGCTTGGTACCCAGGGGGCCTTCGAACACCGGGGAGCTGTTTTTT	CASSLVPRGPSNTGELFF
TRBV18	medium-sized	TRBJ2-2	16	NA	TGTGCCAGCTCCCCGGAGGGCCGGGTGAACACCGGGGAGCTGTTTTTT	CASSPEGRVNTGELFF
TRBV25-1	few	TRBJ2-7	15	NA	TGTGCCAGCAGTGGTTTCCGGGCCGGTTCCTACGAGCAGTACTTC	CASSGFRAGSYEQYF
TRBV27	NA	TRBJ2-3	14	TRBD1	TGTGCCAGCAGAGCGACAGGGGGCCCAGATACGCAGTATTTT	CASRATGGPDTQYF
TRBV5-1	NA	TRBJ2-5	14	TRBD2	TGCGCCAGCCGGGAGGGACCGCCGGTGGAGACCCAGTACTTC	CASREGPPVETQYF
TRBV20-1	NA	TRBJ2-5	12	NA	TGCAGTGCCCCATCAGACGGGAAGACCCAGTACTTC	CSAPSDGKTQYF
TRBV11-2	few	TRBJ2-7	16	NA	TGTGCCAGCAGCGACAGACGGTTGGGTTCCCTCTACGAGCAGTACTTC	CASSDRRLGSLYEQYF
TRBV6-5	NA	TRBJ2-7	14	TRBD2	TGTGCCAGCAGTTTTTCTAGCGGGAGTCACGAGCAGTACTTC	CASSFSSGSHEQYF
TRBV5-1	few	TRBJ2-2	13	NA	TGCGCCACTAATGGGGGTGGAACCGGGGAGCTGTTTTTT	CATNGGGTGELFF
TRBV7-7	few	TRBJ2-7	14	NA	TGTGCTAGCAGCCCAATGCAACAAGGGTCGGAGCAGTACTTC	CASSPMQQGSEQYF
TRBV7-2	many	TRBJ1-5	14	NA	TGTGCCAGCAGCCCCCGTAATAGCAATCAGCCCCAGCATTTT	CASSPRNSNQPQHF
TRBV25-1	few	TRBJ1-2	15	TRBD1	TGTGCCAGCAGTGATCTAGGGGGCCTGAACTATGGCTACACCTTC	CASSDLGGLNYGYTF
TRBV7-9	many	TRBJ1-5	15	NA	TGTGCCAGCAGCTTATCGGGGAGAGTTGATCAGCCCCAGCATTTT	CASSLSGRVDQPQHF
TRBV12-3/TRBV12-4	once	TRBJ2-2	19	TRBD2	TGTGCCTGCAGTTTAGCGCTAAGGGGGACTAGCTCAGTCACCGGGGAGCTGTTTTTT	CACSLALRGTSSVTGELFF
TRBV28	NA	TRBJ2-7	15	NA	TGTGCCAGCAGTTTAAACCCGATCGTTCCCTACGAGCAGTACTTC	CASSLNPIVPYEQYF
TRBV18	few	TRBJ2-5	13	NA	TGTGCCAGCTCACCCGCGGCGGCAGAGACCCAGTACTTC	CASSPAAAETQYF
TRBV7-2	NA	TRBJ2-7	13	NA	TGTGCCAGCAGCTTCGGGGGAAAGGACGAGCAGTACTTC	CASSFGGKDEQYF